A single sample is the source of the 22 T cell receptor beta chains below, sequenced in a study of T cells after yellow fever vaccination. A single record per CDR3 protein comes from TCRdb applying MiXCR to the 5' RACE reads. The data hold hundreds of thousands of distinct CDR3 sequences, with roughly 21% observed a single time. Sequencing was performed on PBMCs, taken 15 days after the yellow fever booster vaccination. Receptors originate from a man under 40 who received the YFV17D yellow fever vaccine.

V is TRBV30 and J is TRBJ2-7; possible D gene TRBD2, 6 bases. Germline CDR1 and CDR2: GTSNPN and SVGIG (reference sequence). The CDR3 sequence is 14 residues long. Trimming pared 2 bases from V and 2 bases from J, leaving 13 bases between. The CDR3 DNA follows: TGTGCCTGGAGTCTAGGAGGGGTCGCCTACGAGCAGTACTTC. Translation: CAWSLGGVAYEQYF.

The CDR3 DNA sequence: TGTGCCAGCAGCGTAGCAAGCTATACCCACGAGCAGTACTTC. Residues: CASSVASYTHEQYF. The rearrangement links TRBV9 to TRBJ2-7, with D unclear. Trimming removed 0 bases from V and 5 bases from J, with 12 bases in between. Germline CDR1 reads SGDLS; CDR2 reads YYNGEE. This CDR3 contains 14 residues.

The chain uses TRBV20-1 and TRBJ2-7; 9 nucleotides agree with TRBD2. This CDR3 spans 14 amino acids. V was pared by 3 bases and J by 8 bases, with 11 bases of the junction left unmatched. Germline assignment: CDR1 DFQATT and CDR2 SNEGSKA (reference sequence). This chain's CDR3 is CSARVGPGTSQQYF. The CDR3 DNA follows: TGCAGTGCTAGGGTAGGCCCTGGGACTAGCCAGCAGTACTTC.

There are a few counts of this clonotype. The chain is built from TRBV18 and TRBJ2-1; D remains unclear. Trimming pared 4 bases from V and 15 bases from J, leaving 10 bases between. The CDR3 totals 10 residues. Germline CDR1 is KGHSH and CDR2 is LQKENI. CDR3 sequence: CASSLSRPFF. The CDR3, as DNA: TGTGCCAGCTCACTATCCCGCCCGTTCTTC.

The chain combines TRBV2 with TRBJ2-1; perhaps TRBD1 as D (6 bases). Trimming shortened V by 6 bases and J by 6 bases, and 9 bases separated the two germline ends. CDR1 and CDR2 (germline): SNHLY, FYNNEI. There are 12 residues in the CDR3. CDR3 coding DNA: TGTGCCAGCAGGACGACAGGCAATGAGCAGTTCTTC. This translates into CASRTTGNEQFF.

The rearrangement links TRBV29-1 to TRBJ2-5, with D hard to call. This CDR3 spans 15 amino acids. CDR1 SQVTM and CDR2 ANQGSEA come from the germline V gene. The V end was cut by 7 bases, the J end by 2 bases, with 20 bases between. The CDR3 nucleotides are TGCAGCGGCCAGGTTACTACGGGTCCACAAGAGACCCAGTACTTC. It is translated as CSGQVTTGPQETQYF.

This clonotype was counted only a few times. This rearrangement joins TRBV28 to TRBJ2-7, with 7 positions matching TRBD1. With 5 bases clipped from V and 3 bases from J, the junction kept 22 bases outside the gene matches. This CDR3 is 19 amino acids long. The V gene's germline CDR1 is MDHEN and CDR2 SYDVKM. CDR3 loop: CASSSGPRDRYWWVYEQYF. CDR3 in DNA: TGTGCCAGCAGTAGCGGCCCCCGGGACAGATACTGGTGGGTCTACGAGCAGTACTTC. Supplemented by reference TRBV28 and TRBJ2-7, the full variable domain reads DVKVTQSSRYLVKRTGEKVFLECVQDMDHENMFWYRQDPGLGLRLIYFSYDVKMKEKGDIPEGYSVSREKKERFSLILESASTNQTSMYLCASSSGPRDRYWWVYEQYFGPGTRLTVT.

In this sample, this clonotype turned up many times. The chain joins TRBV10-3 to TRBJ2-7, with D unclear. The length of the CDR3 is 14 residues. V dropped 0 bases and J dropped 3 bases, with 9 bases sitting between them. CDR1 is ENHRY and CDR2 is SYGVKD in the germline V gene. CDR3 coding DNA: TGTGCCATCAGTGAGTCGGGGATTTTCTACGAGCAGTACTTC. Protein sequence: CAISESGIFYEQYF.

This chain connects TRBV9 to TRBJ2-7; no definite D call. This CDR3 contains 13 residues. Trimming cost V 0 bases and J 7 bases, with 11 bases left between them. Germline lookup yields CDR1 SGDLS and CDR2 YYNGEE. DNA for the CDR3: TGTGCCAGCAGCGTAGAAGTGCGCGGTGAGCAGTACTTC. It translates to CASSVEVRGEQYF.

This chain joins TRBV11-1 and TRBJ2-2, with a possible D match to TRBD1 (5 bases). Germline CDR1 reads SGHAT; CDR2 reads FQDESV (reference sequence). Trimming removed 5 bases from V and 3 bases from J, with 22 bases in between. The CDR3 is 18 amino acids. CDR3 region: CASSDLPLGRGYTGELFF. The CDR3 DNA reads TGTGCCAGCAGCGATTTGCCCCTCGGAAGGGGATACACCGGGGAGCTGTTTTTT.

The chain combines TRBV6-2 or TRBV6-3 with TRBJ1-1, with D possibly matching TRBD1 (6 bases). The CDR3 length is 18 residues. Trimming took off 2 bases at V and 1 base at J, with 20 bases between the two ends. CDR1 MNHEY and CDR2 SVGEGT come from the germline V gene. This chain's CDR3 is CASSYPIQFGQTNTEAFF. CDR3 nucleotide sequence: TGTGCCAGCAGTTACCCTATTCAATTCGGACAGACGAACACTGAAGCTTTCTTT.

This rearrangement joins TRBV20-1 to TRBJ2-1; unclear D gene. Germline V CDR1 and CDR2: DFQATT, SNEGSKA (reference sequence). The CDR3 contains 13 residues. The V end was cut by 6 bases, the J end by 7 bases, with 16 bases between. This CDR3 reads CSAGQPSTNEQFF. For the CDR3, the DNA is TGCAGTGCAGGTCAGCCGAGTACAAATGAGCAGTTCTTC.

The CDR3 DNA reads as TGTGCCAGCAGCTTAAGTCCGAGGTCCCACAATGAGCAGTTCTTC. Protein product: CASSLSPRSHNEQFF. The J gene is TRBJ2-1, the V gene TRBV7-6; D uncertain. Trimming removed 2 bases at V and 5 bases at J, with 13 bases between. The CDR3 is 15 amino acids. The germline V gene encodes CDR1 SGHVS and CDR2 FNYEAQ.

The J gene is TRBJ2-7, the V gene TRBV29-1; D is possibly TRBD1 (8 bases). Germline lookup yields CDR1 SQVTM and CDR2 ANQGSEA. The ends were cut back, 7 bases at V and 7 bases at J, with 17 bases in the middle. This CDR3 has 12 amino acids. The CDR3 region is CSARQGRVEQYF. The CDR3 DNA is TGCAGCGCCAGACAGGGGAGGGTTGAGCAGTACTTC.

This clonotype was observed a few times. The genes are TRBV10-3 and TRBJ1-5, with 7 bases matching TRBD1. CDR1 is ENHRY and CDR2 is SYGVKD in the germline V gene. With V trimmed by 10 bases and J by 4 bases, 10 bases remained unmatched. The CDR3 loop spans 14 amino acids. CDR3 in DNA: TGTGCCACCAGGGGGTTGGAGGGAAATCAGCCCCAGCATTTT. Protein product: CATRGLEGNQPQHF.

This clonotype has only a few counts. The chain employs TRBV4-2 and TRBJ2-7, with 9 bases aligning to TRBD1. Germline assignment: CDR1 LGHNA and CDR2 YNFKEQ. There are 16 residues in the CDR3. V lost 5 bases and J lost 3; bases outside the gene matches: 11. CDR3 DNA: TGTGCCAGCAGCACCTCCACAGGGGGCTCAAACTACGAGCAGTACTTC. It encodes CASSTSTGGSNYEQYF.

This clonotype showed up just a few times. The V and J genes are TRBV7-6 and TRBJ2-7, with 8 positions matching TRBD1. The trim removed 2 bases at V and 3 bases at J, leaving 6 bases unmatched. CDR1 and CDR2 from the germline V gene are SGHVS and FNYEAQ. The CDR3 is 15 residues long. Here the CDR3 DNA reads TGTGCCAGCAGCTTAAGACAGGGGATAAACTACGAGCAGTACTTC. It specifies CASSLRQGINYEQYF. The full variable domain, rest sourced from reference TRBV7-6 and TRBJ2-7, is GAGVSQSPRYKVTKRGQDVALRCDPISGHVSLYWYRQALGQGPEFLTYFNYEAQQDKSGLPNDRFSAERPEGSISTLTIQRTEQRDSAMYRCASSLRQGINYEQYFGPGTRLTVT.

The chain couples TRBV5-1 to TRBJ2-1; 10 bases fit TRBD2. CDR3 length: 16 residues. Germline values: CDR1 SGHRS, CDR2 YFSETQ. Unmatched junction bases numbered 8, after V lost 3 bases and J lost 5 bases. The CDR3 loop is CASSWSLAGANNEQFF. In DNA form, the CDR3 reads TGCGCCAGCAGCTGGAGCCTAGCGGGAGCCAACAATGAGCAGTTCTTC.

This chain joins TRBV29-1 and TRBJ1-1, with 7 nucleotides matching TRBD1. V dropped 7 bases and J dropped 0; count of bases not matched to a gene: 2. CDR1 and CDR2 from the germline V gene are SQVTM and ANQGSEA. The length of the CDR3 is 12 residues. CDR3 sequence reads: CSGDRVNTEAFF. CDR3 coding DNA: TGCAGCGGTGACAGGGTGAACACTGAAGCTTTCTTT.

CDR3 sequence reads: CASSSGQGYYEQYF. CDR3 in DNA: TGTGCCAGCAGTTCCGGACAGGGATACTACGAGCAGTACTTC. The chain carries TRBV27 and TRBJ2-7; 8 nucleotides match TRBD1. V was pared by 4 bases and J by 3 bases, with 5 bases of the junction left unmatched. The CDR3 consists of 14 residues. Germline CDR1 and CDR2: MNHEY and SMNVEV (reference sequence).

The gene calls are TRBV6-5 and TRBJ2-1, with D hard to call. The CDR3 length is 13 residues. The V and J ends lost 2 bases and 1 base respectively, with 3 bases between them. Germline V CDR1 and CDR2: MNHEY, SVGAGI. The CDR3, as DNA: TGTGCCAGCAGTTACGAGTCCTACAATGAGCAGTTCTTC. Translating it yields CASSYESYNEQFF.

This clonotype has ten or more counts. J is TRBJ2-7 and V is TRBV5-1; D is unclear. The CDR3 is 13 residues long. Germline CDR1 SGHRS, CDR2 YFSETQ. The ends were cut back, 0 bases at V and 2 bases at J, with 6 bases in the middle. CDR3 loop: CASSLGAAYEQYF. In nucleotides, the CDR3 is TGCGCCAGCAGCTTGGGGGCAGCCTACGAGCAGTACTTC. Based on the CDR3 plus reference TRBV5-1 and TRBJ2-7, the full variable domain is KAGVTQTPRYLIKTRGQQVTLSCSPISGHRSVSWYQQTPGQGLQFLFEYFSETQRNKGNFPGRFSGRQFSNSRSEMNVSTLELGDSALYLCASSLGAAYEQYFGPGTRLTVT.